The 18 T cell receptor beta chains presented below share a single source sample, sequenced in a study of somatic mutations in T cells in chronic GVHD. TCRdb keeps only in-frame clones here, not all; method: immunoSEQ multiplex PCR. Among around 1,700 clones, roughly 63% were seen once, and the ten largest hold roughly 59%. Sequences were obtained from CD8+ T cells from blood. Every receptor here comes from a male patient aged 45-59 years with chronic graft-versus-host disease. Among the T cells, some may be from the graft donor.

The V gene is TRBV28, the J gene TRBJ1-1; the match to TRBD1 covers 8 bases. Germline values: CDR1 MDHEN, CDR2 SYDVKM. CDR3 length: 16 residues. Trimming removed 3 bases from V and 2 bases from J; junction bases left unmatched: 8. The CDR3 bases are TGTGCCAGCAGTTTGGGTCGCAGGGGGCGTAACACTGAAGCTTTCTTT. Translating it yields CASSLGRRGRNTEAFF. The full variable domain, with the rest looked up from reference TRBV28 and TRBJ1-1, is DVKVTQSSRYLVKRTGEKVFLECVQDMDHENMFWYRQDPGLGLRLIYFSYDVKMKEKGDIPEGYSVSREKKERFSLILESASTNQTSMYLCASSLGRRGRNTEAFFGQGTRLTVV.

The genes are TRBV7-9 and TRBJ1-4, with D unclear. The CDR3 is made up of 16 amino acids. Trimming removed 4 bases at V and 2 bases at J, with 14 bases between. CDR1 is SEHNR, CDR2 FQNEAQ, per germline (reference sequence). The CDR3: CASSSTDRGTNEKLFF. CDR3 nucleotides: TGTGCCAGCAGCTCGACGGACCGGGGTACTAATGAAAAACTGTTTTTT.

In its sample, this clone ranks as medium-sized. The chain couples TRBV7-9 to TRBJ2-2; D may be TRBD2 (6 bases). The germline gives CDR1 SEHNR, CDR2 FQNEAQ (reference sequence). The V end lost 2 bases, the J end lost 6 bases, and 13 bases lay between the germline ends. The length of the CDR3 is 15 residues. CDR3 loop: CASSLRGSQAGELFF. The CDR3 DNA follows: TGTGCCAGCAGCTTACGGGGGAGTCAAGCCGGGGAGCTGTTTTTT.

The chain recombines TRBV9 with TRBJ2-3; D remains unclear. CDR1 is SGDLS, CDR2 YYNGEE, per germline. The CDR3 covers 15 residues. With 0 bases removed from V and 1 base from J, the gap between germline ends came to 9 bases. CDR3 in amino acids: CASSVVGVGTDTQYF. CDR3 sequence (DNA): TGTGCCAGCAGCGTAGTAGGAGTAGGCACAGATACGCAGTATTTT.

This clone is categorized as medium-sized. V gene TRBV28 combines with J gene TRBJ2-2; 13 bases align to TRBD2. Germline V CDR1 and CDR2: MDHEN, SYDVKM. CDR3 length equals 16 residues. V gave up 5 bases and J gave up 2 bases; unmatched junction bases: 2. The CDR3 DNA follows: TGTGCCAGCAGTGGGGGACTAGCGGGAAACACCGGGGAGCTGTTTTTT. It encodes CASSGGLAGNTGELFF.

The chain uses TRBV19 and TRBJ2-1; the D gene is possibly TRBD1 (6 bases). Germline values: CDR1 LNHDA, CDR2 SQIVND (reference sequence). V was shortened by 7 bases and J by 4 bases, with 11 bases between the two germline ends. The CDR3 spans 13 residues. The CDR3 nucleotides read TGTGCCAGTAAGGACAGAACATACAATGAGCAGTTCTTC. Amino acid sequence: CASKDRTYNEQFF. The entire variable domain, with the rest obtained from reference TRBV19 and TRBJ2-1, is as follows: DGGITQSPKYLFRKEGQNVTLSCEQNLNHDAMYWYRQDPGQGLRLIYYSQIVNDFQKGDIAEGYSVSREKKESFPLTVTSAQKNPTAFYLCASKDRTYNEQFFGPGTRLTVL.

V and J are TRBV21-1 and TRBJ2-1; TRBD2 was called by the table and not checked on the DNA. TRBV21-1 is listed as a pseudogene. The CDR3 is 14 amino acids. The CDR3 DNA reads as TGTGCCAGCACCAGCGGGAGGAGGTACAATGAGCAGTTCTTC. As protein: CASTSGRRYNEQFF.

To note about this clone: An end of the junction does not agree with germline; a read error may underlie this. This chain connects TRBV15 to TRBJ2-1; weak D call: TRBD2 (5 bases). CDR3 length: 14 residues. Germline CDR1 is LNHNV and CDR2 is YYDKDF (reference sequence). The CDR3 spells CTTSGGESHNEQFF. The CDR3 coding sequence is TGTACCACATCCGGAGGAGAGAGCCACAATGAGCAGTTCTTC.

This clone was counted a few times. The V gene is TRBV6-6, the J gene TRBJ1-5; D is unclear. V lost 4 bases, J lost 6 bases, and 19 bases lay in between. The germline CDR1 and CDR2 sequences are MNHNY and SVGAGI (reference sequence). CDR3 length: 16 amino acids. This CDR3 reads CASSSFGGEWGQPQHF. CDR3 bases: TGTGCCAGCAGTTCCTTCGGCGGGGAATGGGGTCAGCCCCAGCATTTT.

This clone was detected a few times. The chain uses TRBV7-3 and TRBJ2-2, with no clear D. The CDR3 consists of 14 residues. Looked up from germline, CDR1 is SGHTA and CDR2 is FQGTGA. Between the trimmed V and J ends, which lost 5 bases and 2 bases, there was a span of 9 bases. The CDR3 coding sequence is TGTGCCAGCAGCCCTCGTCTTAACACCGGGGAGCTGTTTTTT. It yields the protein CASSPRLNTGELFF.

This clone was counted a few times. This rearrangement joins TRBV11-2 to TRBJ2-2; a weak D match, TRBD2 (6 bases). The germline V and J ends were trimmed by 2 bases and 6 bases, with 13 bases remaining between them. CDR3 length: 15 residues. Looked up from germline, CDR1 is SGHAT and CDR2 is FQNNGV. The CDR3 coding sequence is TGTGCCAGCAGCTTACGGGGGAGTCAAGCCGGGGAGCTGTTTTTT. This sequence encodes CASSLRGSQAGELFF.

CDR3 region: CATGDRSTDTQYF. The CDR3 region has the DNA TGTGCCACCGGGGACAGGAGCACAGATACGCAGTATTTT. V usage is TRBV15 and J usage is TRBJ2-3; 8 positions match TRBD1. Germline loops: CDR1 LNHNV, CDR2 YYDKDF (reference sequence). J was trimmed by 0 bases and V by 8 bases; bases with no gene match: 1. The CDR3 spans 13 residues.

The chain carries TRBV29-1 and TRBJ2-1, with 7 positions matching TRBD2. Germline V gives CDR1 SQVTM, CDR2 ANQGSEA. This CDR3 has 14 residues. V gave up 5 bases and J gave up 0 bases; unmatched junction bases: 4. This CDR3 is CSVIAGYSYNEQFF. The CDR3 DNA sequence: TGCAGCGTTATAGCGGGCTACTCCTACAATGAGCAGTTCTTC.

The V gene is TRBV7-8, the J gene TRBJ1-2, with unresolved D. Germline CDR1 reads SGHVS; CDR2 reads FQNEAQ. Between the trimmed V and J ends, which lost 0 bases and 4 bases, there was a span of 6 bases. The CDR3 length is 13 residues. The CDR3 DNA reads as TGTGCCAGCAGCTTAGCCCTTCTCTATGGCTACACCTTC. This sequence encodes CASSLALLYGYTF. Full variable domain (rest looked up from reference TRBV7-8 and TRBJ1-2): GAGVSQSPRYKVAKRGQDVALRCDPISGHVSLFWYQQALGQGPEFLTYFQNEAQLDKSGLPSDRFFAERPEGSVSTLKIQRTQQEDSAVYLCASSLALLYGYTFGSGTRLTVV.

V gene TRBV7-9 combines with J gene TRBJ1-4, with D perhaps matching TRBD1 (5 bases). V lost 6 bases to trimming and J lost 3 bases, with 11 bases between them. The CDR3 has 14 residues. In germline, CDR1 is SEHNR, CDR2 FQNEAQ (reference sequence). In nucleotides, the CDR3 is TGTGCCAGCAGTCCAGGGCGGTCTAATGAAAAACTGTTTTTT. Translated: CASSPGRSNEKLFF.

The chain joins TRBV29-1 to TRBJ1-1, with unresolved D. Germline V gene data show CDR1 as SQVTM and CDR2 as ANQGSEA. V shed 3 bases and J shed 1 base, with 12 bases lying between them. CDR3 length: 14 amino acids. CDR3 DNA: TGCAGCGTTGAGGTACGCCCAGGGAACACTGAAGCTTTCTTT. The encoded protein is CSVEVRPGNTEAFF. The complete variable domain, with remaining parts taken from reference TRBV29-1 and TRBJ1-1, reads SAVISQKPSRDICQRGTSLTIQCQVDSQVTMMFWYRQQPGQSLTLIATANQGSEATYESGFVIDKFPISRPNLTFSTLTVSNMSPEDSSIYLCSVEVRPGNTEAFFGQGTRLTVV.

This chain joins TRBV5-8 and TRBJ2-7; the D gene is possibly TRBD1 (5 bases). The V end was cut by 0 bases, the J end by 3 bases, with 10 bases between. From germline, CDR1 is SGHTS and CDR2 YDEGEE. The CDR3 sequence is 14 residues long. This CDR3 is CASSLGGTIYEQYF. In DNA form, the CDR3 reads TGTGCCAGCAGCTTGGGGGGCACCATCTACGAGCAGTACTTC.

This clone was found a few times. Relative to the germline gene, one junction end is altered; a read error may explain this. This chain links TRBV7-9 with TRBJ2-7; 8 positions agree with TRBD1. Looked up from germline, CDR1 is SEHNR and CDR2 is FQNEAQ (reference sequence). CDR3 size: 16 residues. Written as DNA, the CDR3 is TGTGCCAGCTGCGGCCTGACAGGGGCAAGCTCCTACGAGCAGTCCTTC. This sequence encodes CASCGLTGASSYEQSF.